This T cell receptor beta chain stems from a study of T cells in Graves' hyperthyroidism and ophthalmopathy. Across the whole study: Peripheral blood was collected at initial diagnosis, before any treatment.

General observations from the study: The model forecast ophthalmopathy, anticipating it by a median around 6.4 months before onset. Most clonotypes that expanded in the thyroid above 0.001 also showed up in blood.

TCR beta CDR3 regions were amplified from RNA transcripts. The HTBI primer set served for first-round RT-PCR of the TCR CDR3. TCRdb re-called the multiplex PCR reads with MiXCR, one entry per CDR3 protein. This sample has about 500,000 distinct CDR3 sequences, with 17% found just once. This clonotype was picked up many times. Its target is unknown. V lost 4 bases to trimming and J lost 8 bases; unmatched junction nucleotides: 8. Germline V gene sequence: CDR1 MNHNS, CDR2 SASEGT. The CDR3 runs to 15 residues. The genes are TRBV6-1 and TRBJ1-4, with 9 bases identical to TRBD1. This clonotype originated in a woman younger than 30 with Graves' ophthalmopathy. Source material: blood. CDR3 loop: CASSGNRGLGEKLFF. Here the CDR3 DNA reads TGTGCCAGCAGTGGCAACAGGGGGCTTGGGGAAAAACTGTTTTTT.